What follows are 30 T cell receptor beta chains derived from one specimen sequenced in a study of T cell changes during pregnancy in multiple sclerosis (dated by TCRdb to the late 2010s). Libraries were prepared through the immunoSEQ multiplex PCR assay. Entries here come from immuneACCESS through TCRdb and include only in-frame sequences with V and J called. Some clones fail to appear in such tables; in the studies checked, an unresolved V gene covers under half of the shortfall, and the cause of the remainder is unknown. In this sample the table shows over 100,000 clones, about 94% of which occur a single time. The top ten constitute approximately 1.4% of the sample. The material was peripheral blood, obtained in the third trimester of pregnancy. All receptors come from a female donor with multiple sclerosis, enrolled in a pregnancy study.

V usage is TRBV19 and J usage is TRBJ1-2; D not resolved. The CDR3 contains 13 residues. V was cut by 3 bases and J by 4 bases, with 9 bases left in between. The germline gives CDR1 LNHDA, CDR2 SQIVND (reference sequence). In DNA, the CDR3 is TGTGCCAGTAGTATGTCGGTTGGCTATGGCTACACCTTC. This translates into CASSMSVGYGYTF.

This clone occurred once. J is TRBJ1-1 and V is TRBV19; 7 positions match TRBD1. Germline CDR1 LNHDA, CDR2 SQIVND (reference sequence). Trimming took 6 bases from V and 1 from J; bases not matched to a gene: 2. CDR3 length: 13 residues. For the CDR3, the DNA is TGTGCCAGTAGAGGGACAGAGAACACTGAAGCTTTCTTT. Its translation is CASRGTENTEAFF.

The CDR3 here is CASSYGGTEAFF. DNA of the CDR3: TGTGCCAGCAGTTACGGCGGCACTGAAGCTTTCTTT. V and J are TRBV6-6 and TRBJ1-1; no clear D gene. CDR1 and CDR2 from the germline V gene are MNHNY and SVGAGI (reference sequence). CDR3 size: 12 residues. With 2 bases removed from V and 4 bases from J, the gap between germline ends came to 5 bases.

The V call is TRBV2, the J call TRBJ1-1; D gene ambiguous. V lost 4 bases to trimming and J lost 6 bases, with 9 bases between them. Germline CDR1 reads SNHLY; CDR2 reads FYNNEI. This CDR3 comprises 12 residues. The CDR3 DNA is TGTGCCAGCAGTGGGGAGGTCGCTGAAGCTTTCTTT. This gives the protein CASSGEVAEAFF.

Only one count was recorded for this clone. V gene TRBV25-1 combines with J gene TRBJ2-3; possible D gene TRBD2, 5 bases. This CDR3 spans 16 amino acids. V dropped 3 bases and J dropped 2 bases, with 15 bases sitting between them. CDR1 is MGHDK, CDR2 SYGVNS, per germline. CDR3 DNA sequence: TGTGCCAGCAGTGACGCCATGGACTTACACACAGATACGCAGTATTTT. Translation gives CASSDAMDLHTDTQYF.

This clone was seen only once. V gene TRBV6-4 combines with J gene TRBJ2-1; 13 positions agree with TRBD2. The length of the CDR3 is 15 residues. V was pared by 4 bases and J by 9 bases, with 6 bases of the junction left unmatched. Germline V gene lookup returns CDR1 MRHNA and CDR2 SNTAGT. The CDR3 region is CASSVLAGGRGEQFF. CDR3 coding DNA: TGTGCCAGCAGTGTACTAGCGGGGGGGCGAGGTGAGCAGTTCTTC.

The chain combines TRBV19 with TRBJ1-3; D uncertain. Per the germline V gene, CDR1 is LNHDA and CDR2 is SQIVND (reference sequence). The CDR3 has 15 residues. V dropped 9 bases and J dropped 4 bases, with 19 bases sitting between them. The CDR3 DNA reads as TGTGCCAGCTCCCACGGTCGGAGCTCAGGAAACACCATATATTTT. Translated, it gives CASSHGRSSGNTIYF.

The V gene is TRBV21-1, the J gene TRBJ1-2. TRBV21-1 is deemed a pseudogene. This CDR3 spans 17 amino acids. The CDR3 here is CASSKYRGGYTNYGYTF. The CDR3 DNA is TGTGCCAGCAGCAAATACCGGGGGGGGTATACTAACTATGGCTACACCTTC.

This chain joins TRBV7-3 and TRBJ2-3; 7 nucleotides agree with TRBD1. With 1 base clipped from V and 3 bases from J, the junction kept 10 bases outside the gene matches. Germline assignment: CDR1 SGHTA and CDR2 FQGTGA. The CDR3 loop spans 17 amino acids. The CDR3 spells CASSLKVRQGGTDTQYF. CDR3 nucleotides: TGTGCCAGCAGCTTAAAGGTCCGACAGGGTGGGACAGATACGCAGTATTTT.

V is TRBV10-3 and J is TRBJ1-5; a weak D match, TRBD1 (5 bases). Trimming stripped 4 bases from V and 3 bases from J, with 16 bases between. This CDR3 spans 16 amino acids. Germline assignment: CDR1 ENHRY and CDR2 SYGVKD. This CDR3 is CAISVTPGVDNQPQHF. DNA for the CDR3: TGTGCCATCAGTGTGACCCCGGGGGTTGACAATCAGCCCCAGCATTTT.

This chain uses TRBV28 with TRBJ2-3; the match to TRBD2 covers 11 bases. V was pared by 5 bases and J by 6 bases, with 19 bases of the junction left unmatched. Germline V CDR1 and CDR2: MDHEN, SYDVKM. The CDR3 length is 19 residues. The CDR3 nucleotides are TGTGCCAGCAGTCCCTCGATAGCGGGAGGGCCGGTGGTTGGGGATACGCAGTATTTT. Translated: CASSPSIAGGPVVGDTQYF.

The rearrangement uses TRBV6-1 and TRBJ2-5; 7 bases are shared with TRBD1. The V segment lost 6 bases and the J segment 3 bases; nucleotides outside the gene matches: 4. From germline, CDR1 is MNHNS and CDR2 SASEGT. The CDR3 consists of 13 residues. For the CDR3, the DNA is TGTGCCAGCAGAGGGACAGCCAAAGAGACCCAGTACTTC. As protein: CASRGTAKETQYF.

The gene calls are TRBV6-5 and TRBJ1-6, with 7 bases identical to TRBD1. V trimming: 0 bases; J trimming: 9 bases; junction bases outside the gene matches: 5. CDR3 length: 15 amino acids. Germline V gene data show CDR1 as MNHEY and CDR2 as SVGAGI. CDR3 sequence (DNA): TGTGCCAGCAGTTACTCGACAGGGTGGACTTCACCCCTCCACTTT. Its translation: CASSYSTGWTSPLHF.

The chain links TRBV19 to TRBJ2-2; TRBD1 is a possible D gene (6 bases). The CDR3 contains 15 residues. Trimming left V 7 bases short and J 7 bases short, with 19 bases between. Germline loops: CDR1 LNHDA, CDR2 SQIVND (reference sequence). CDR3 DNA: TGTGCCAGTACCCTAGGACAGACCCCCGGCGGGGAGCTGTTTTTT. This translates into CASTLGQTPGGELFF.

The chain links TRBV6-5 to TRBJ2-7; 8 bases match TRBD1. V shed 4 bases, J shed 4 bases, and the junction held 3 bases outside the gene matches. CDR3 length equals 13 residues. Per the germline V gene, CDR1 is MNHEY and CDR2 is SVGAGI. CDR3: CASSLDRGYEQYF. The CDR3 nucleotides are TGTGCCAGCAGTTTAGACAGGGGTTACGAGCAGTACTTC.

This rearrangement joins TRBV30 to TRBJ1-1; tentatively, D is TRBD1 (6 bases). The CDR3 loop spans 14 amino acids. Germline V gene data show CDR1 as GTSNPN and CDR2 as SVGIG (reference sequence). V lost 2 bases and J lost 7, with 17 bases in between. The chain's CDR3 is CAWSPPAGAFEAFF. The CDR3 DNA follows: TGTGCCTGGAGTCCCCCCGCAGGGGCCTTTGAAGCTTTCTTT. Variable domain in full (rest from reference TRBV30 and TRBJ1-1): SQTIHQWPATLVQPVGSPLSLECTVEGTSNPNLYWYRQAAGRGLQLLFYSVGIGQISSEVPQNLSASRPQDRQFILSSKKLLLSDSGFYLCAWSPPAGAFEAFFGQGTRLTVV.

This chain connects TRBV6-1 to TRBJ2-7, with 10 bases aligning to TRBD1. Losses at the gene ends were 6 bases for V and 2 bases for J; bases not matched to a gene: 7. Germline V gives CDR1 MNHNS, CDR2 SASEGT. The CDR3 is 15 amino acids. CDR3 DNA sequence: TGTGCCAGCAGCAACCTAGGACAGGGGGCCTACGAGCAGTACTTC. This gives the protein CASSNLGQGAYEQYF.

This chain connects TRBV6-4 to TRBJ1-5, with TRBD1 matching 7 bases. Losses at the gene ends were 5 bases for V and 0 bases for J; bases not matched to a gene: 4. The germline V gene has CDR1 MRHNA and CDR2 SNTAGT. The CDR3 loop spans 15 amino acids. CDR3 DNA: TGTGCCAGCAGTAGGGGACAGAATAGCAATCAGCCCCAGCATTTT. Translated, it gives CASSRGQNSNQPQHF.

The V gene is TRBV21-1, the J gene TRBJ2-7; TRBD1, the table's D call, lacks a check against the DNA. TRBV21-1 is recorded as a pseudogene. The CDR3 is made up of 14 amino acids. The CDR3 loop is CASSRDREPYEQYF. DNA of the CDR3: TGTGCCAGCAGCAGGGACAGGGAACCCTACGAGCAGTACTTC.

The chain uses TRBV6-1 and TRBJ1-3; D call uncertain. This CDR3 has 13 residues. V shed 3 bases and J shed 0 bases, with 3 bases lying between them. CDR1 MNHNS and CDR2 SASEGT come from the germline V gene. In DNA, the CDR3 is TGTGCCAGCAGTGAGAGCTCTGGAAACACCATATATTTT. This sequence encodes CASSESSGNTIYF.

This chain's CDR3 is CASRSQGADGYTF. CDR3 sequence (DNA): TGTGCCAGCAGGTCTCAGGGGGCGGATGGCTACACCTTC. J is TRBJ1-2 and V is TRBV6-1, with 8 bases that match TRBD1. Germline CDR1 and CDR2: MNHNS and SASEGT. V lost 6 bases and J lost 6; bases outside the gene matches: 6. CDR3 length: 13 amino acids.

This chain joins TRBV27 and TRBJ2-1; 10 bases match TRBD2. With 2 bases clipped from V and 7 bases from J, the junction kept 2 bases outside the gene matches. The CDR3 consists of 14 residues. CDR1 MNHEY and CDR2 SMNVEV come from the germline V gene (reference sequence). The DNA for the CDR3 is TGTGCCAGCAGTTTAAGCGGGAGGGTGAATGAGCAGTTCTTC. This translates into CASSLSGRVNEQFF.

The genes are TRBV5-4 and TRBJ2-2, with TRBD2 matching over 11 bases. The J segment lost 4 bases and the V segment lost 4 bases, leaving 3 bases of the junction unmatched. CDR1 SGHNT and CDR2 YYREEE come from the germline V gene (reference sequence). This CDR3 has 15 amino acids. The CDR3: CASSAGLAGTGELFF. In DNA, the CDR3 is TGTGCCAGCAGCGCCGGACTAGCGGGCACCGGGGAGCTGTTTTTT.

This chain connects TRBV6-1 to TRBJ1-2; TRBD1 agrees at 8 bases. Germline V gene data show CDR1 as MNHNS and CDR2 as SASEGT. The CDR3 totals 16 residues. Germline trimming cut 0 bases from V and 4 bases from J; bases unmatched to any gene: 7. CDR3 region: CASSEASTGASYGYTF. The DNA for the CDR3 is TGTGCCAGCAGTGAAGCGTCGACAGGGGCGAGCTATGGCTACACCTTC.

The V call is TRBV7-6, the J call TRBJ1-4; 7 bases match TRBD1. This CDR3 region has 13 residues. The germline V gene has CDR1 SGHVS and CDR2 FNYEAQ. The J segment lost 14 bases and the V segment lost 1 base, leaving 7 bases of the junction unmatched. In DNA form, the CDR3 reads TGTGCCAGCAGCTTAGATGCGGCAGGGGGTCTGTTTTTT. This translates into CASSLDAAGGLFF.

This clone was recorded only once. V usage is TRBV7-6 and J usage is TRBJ1-6, with D tentatively TRBD1 (5 bases). Germline V gene data show CDR1 as SGHVS and CDR2 as FNYEAQ. The V end lost 3 bases, the J end lost 0 bases, and 12 bases lay between the germline ends. The CDR3 has 17 residues. This CDR3 is CASSLEGASSYNSPLHF. In DNA, the CDR3 is TGTGCCAGCAGCTTGGAAGGGGCCAGCTCCTATAATTCACCCCTCCACTTT.

The rearrangement uses TRBV28 and TRBJ1-3; tentative D call: TRBD1 (5 bases). Trimming shortened V by 3 bases and J by 0 bases, and 12 bases separated the two germline ends. Germline V lookup: CDR1 MDHEN, CDR2 SYDVKM. The CDR3 length is 16 residues. CDR3: CASSFLGRSSGNTIYF. The CDR3 region has the DNA TGTGCCAGCAGTTTCCTGGGGCGGTCCTCTGGAAACACCATATATTTT.

This clone was observed once. The chain recombines TRBV7-2 with TRBJ2-2, with TRBD1 identical over 7 bases. The V segment lost 1 base and the J segment 7 bases; nucleotides outside the gene matches: 9. The CDR3 has 16 amino acids. The germline CDR1 and CDR2 sequences are SGHTA and FQGNSA. The CDR3 coding sequence is TGTGCCAGCAGCTTAGGGGGGACAGCCTTGGGCGGGGAGCTGTTTTTT. As protein: CASSLGGTALGGELFF.

The rearrangement uses TRBV7-3 and TRBJ2-1; the match to TRBD1 covers 8 bases. After removal of 4 bases from V and 14 bases from J, the junction contained 4 bases not matched to a gene. CDR3 length equals 11 residues. Germline V lookup: CDR1 SGHTA, CDR2 FQGTGA. CDR3 sequence reads: CASSSGQGKFF. CDR3 coding DNA: TGTGCCAGCAGCTCCGGACAGGGCAAGTTCTTC.

The V gene is TRBV18, the J gene TRBJ2-1; the D gene is possibly TRBD2 (6 bases). The V end was cut by 0 bases, the J end by 2 bases, with 8 bases between. In germline, CDR1 is KGHSH, CDR2 LQKENI. This CDR3 spans 15 amino acids. CDR3 DNA: TGTGCCAGCTCACCACCGGAGGGAACCTACAATGAGCAGTTCTTC. The encoded protein is CASSPPEGTYNEQFF.